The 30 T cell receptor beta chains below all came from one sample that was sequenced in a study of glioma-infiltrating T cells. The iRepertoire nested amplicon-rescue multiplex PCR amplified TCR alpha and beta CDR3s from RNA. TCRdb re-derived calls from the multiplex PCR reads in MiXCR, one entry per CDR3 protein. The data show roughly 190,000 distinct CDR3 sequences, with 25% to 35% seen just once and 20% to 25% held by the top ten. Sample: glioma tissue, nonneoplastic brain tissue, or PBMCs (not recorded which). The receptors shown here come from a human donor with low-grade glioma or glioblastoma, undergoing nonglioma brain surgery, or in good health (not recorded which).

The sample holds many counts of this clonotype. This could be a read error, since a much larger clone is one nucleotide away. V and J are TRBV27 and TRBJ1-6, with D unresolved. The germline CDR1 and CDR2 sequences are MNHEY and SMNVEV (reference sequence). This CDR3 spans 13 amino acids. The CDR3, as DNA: TGTGCCAGCAGCTACGGAGGAAATTCACCCCCCCACTTT. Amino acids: CASSYGGNSPPHF.

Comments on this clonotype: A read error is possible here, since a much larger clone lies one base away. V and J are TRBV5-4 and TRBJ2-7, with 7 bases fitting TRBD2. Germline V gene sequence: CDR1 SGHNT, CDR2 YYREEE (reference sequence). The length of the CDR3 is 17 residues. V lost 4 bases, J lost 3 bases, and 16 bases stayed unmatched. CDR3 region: CASSLGGPAGLVYEQYF. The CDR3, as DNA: TGTGCCAGCAGCCTAGGAGGACCAGCGGGATTAGTCTACGAGCAGTACTTC.

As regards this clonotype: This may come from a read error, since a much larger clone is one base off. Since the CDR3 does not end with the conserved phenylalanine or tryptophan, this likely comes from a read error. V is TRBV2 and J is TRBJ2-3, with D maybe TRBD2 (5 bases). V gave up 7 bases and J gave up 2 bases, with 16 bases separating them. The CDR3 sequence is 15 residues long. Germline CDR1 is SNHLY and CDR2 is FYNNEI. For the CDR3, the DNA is TGTGCCAGCAAGATCTTCACTAGTTTCACAGATACGCAGTATCTT. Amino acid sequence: CASKIFTSFTDTQYL.

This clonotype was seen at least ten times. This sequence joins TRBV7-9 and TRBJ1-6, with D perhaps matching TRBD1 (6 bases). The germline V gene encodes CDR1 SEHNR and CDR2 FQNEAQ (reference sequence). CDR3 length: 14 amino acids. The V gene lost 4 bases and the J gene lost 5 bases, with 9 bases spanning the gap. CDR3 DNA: TGTGCCAGCAGCTGGGACACCGATAATTCACCCCTCCACTTT. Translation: CASSWDTDNSPLHF.

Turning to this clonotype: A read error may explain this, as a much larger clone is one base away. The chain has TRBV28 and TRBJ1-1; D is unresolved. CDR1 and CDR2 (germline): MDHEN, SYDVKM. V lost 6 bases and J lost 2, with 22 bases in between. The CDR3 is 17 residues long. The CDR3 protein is CASSKGGWRRPNTEAFF. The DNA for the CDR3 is TGTGCCAGCAGCAAAGGAGGGTGGAGGAGGCCCAACACTGAAGCTTTCTTT.

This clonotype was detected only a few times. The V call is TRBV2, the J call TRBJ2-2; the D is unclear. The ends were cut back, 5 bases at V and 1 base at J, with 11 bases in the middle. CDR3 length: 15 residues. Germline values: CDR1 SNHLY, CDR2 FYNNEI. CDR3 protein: CASSPVGWNTGELFF. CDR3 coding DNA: TGTGCCAGCAGTCCGGTAGGATGGAACACCGGGGAGCTGTTTTTT.

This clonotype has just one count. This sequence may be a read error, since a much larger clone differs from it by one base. The CDR3 DNA is TGTGCCAGCAGCTTAGTGGGAGGGGGCGAGGTCAAGCAGTACTTC. It codes for CASSLVGGGEVKQYF. J is TRBJ2-7 and V is TRBV7-8; D tentatively fits TRBD1 or TRBD2 (7 bases each). CDR1 is SGHVS, CDR2 FQNEAQ, per germline. The CDR3 sequence is 15 residues long. Between the trimmed V and J ends, which lost 1 base and 8 bases, there was a span of 18 bases.

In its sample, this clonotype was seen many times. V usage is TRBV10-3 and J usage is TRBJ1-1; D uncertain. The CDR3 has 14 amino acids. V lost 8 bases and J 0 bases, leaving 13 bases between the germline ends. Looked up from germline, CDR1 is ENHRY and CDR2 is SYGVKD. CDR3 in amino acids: CAIRRGGMNTEAFF. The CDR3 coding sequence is TGTGCCATCCGGCGGGGAGGAATGAACACTGAAGCTTTCTTT.

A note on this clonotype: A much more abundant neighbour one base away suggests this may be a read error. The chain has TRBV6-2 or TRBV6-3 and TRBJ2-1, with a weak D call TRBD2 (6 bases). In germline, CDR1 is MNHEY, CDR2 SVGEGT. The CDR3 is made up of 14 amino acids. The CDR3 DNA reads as TGTGCCAGCAGTTACGGAGGGCCCGGCAATGGGCAGTTCTTC. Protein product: CASSYGGPGNGQFF.

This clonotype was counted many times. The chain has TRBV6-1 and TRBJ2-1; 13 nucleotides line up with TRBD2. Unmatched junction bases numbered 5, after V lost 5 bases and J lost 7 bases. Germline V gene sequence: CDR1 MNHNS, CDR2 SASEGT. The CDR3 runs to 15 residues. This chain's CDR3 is CASSQGTSGINEQFF. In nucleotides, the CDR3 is TGTGCCAGCAGTCAAGGGACTAGCGGGATAAATGAGCAGTTCTTC.

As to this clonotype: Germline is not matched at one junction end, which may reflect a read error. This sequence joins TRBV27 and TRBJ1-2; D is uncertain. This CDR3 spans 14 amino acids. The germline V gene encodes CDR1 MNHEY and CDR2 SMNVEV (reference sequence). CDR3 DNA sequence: TGTGCCAGCAGTTTATCCCAAAAAACATATGGCCACACCTTC. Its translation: CASSLSQKTYGHTF.

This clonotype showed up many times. CDR3 bases: TGCAGTGCTAGACCGGGACAGGGTGATGGCGAGCAGTACTTC. Translating gives CSARPGQGDGEQYF. J is TRBJ2-7 and V is TRBV20-1, with 9 bases identical to TRBD1. The V and J ends lost 2 bases and 6 bases, in that order; junction bases with no gene match: 8. The CDR3 contains 14 residues. Per germline, CDR1 DFQATT and CDR2 SNEGSKA (reference sequence).

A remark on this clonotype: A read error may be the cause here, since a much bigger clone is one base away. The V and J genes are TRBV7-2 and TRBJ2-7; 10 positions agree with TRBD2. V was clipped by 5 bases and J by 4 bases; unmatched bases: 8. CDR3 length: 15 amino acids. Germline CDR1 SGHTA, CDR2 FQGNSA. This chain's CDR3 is CASSEQAGGPYEQYF. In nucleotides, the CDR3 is TGTGCCAGCAGCGAGCAAGCGGGAGGGCCTTACGAGCAGTACTTC.

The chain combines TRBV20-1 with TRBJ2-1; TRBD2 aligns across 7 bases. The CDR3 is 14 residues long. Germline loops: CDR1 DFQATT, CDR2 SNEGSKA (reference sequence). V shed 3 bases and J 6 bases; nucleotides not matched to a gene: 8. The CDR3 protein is CSARGGSSPNEQFF. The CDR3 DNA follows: TGCAGTGCTAGGGGCGGGAGCTCCCCCAATGAGCAGTTCTTC.

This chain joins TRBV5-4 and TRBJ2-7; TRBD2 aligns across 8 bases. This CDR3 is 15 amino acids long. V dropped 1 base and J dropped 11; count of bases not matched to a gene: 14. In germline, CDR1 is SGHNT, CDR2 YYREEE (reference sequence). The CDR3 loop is CASSLTSGVRVEKYF. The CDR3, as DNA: TGTGCCAGCAGCTTGACTAGCGGAGTACGTGTGGAGAAGTACTTC.

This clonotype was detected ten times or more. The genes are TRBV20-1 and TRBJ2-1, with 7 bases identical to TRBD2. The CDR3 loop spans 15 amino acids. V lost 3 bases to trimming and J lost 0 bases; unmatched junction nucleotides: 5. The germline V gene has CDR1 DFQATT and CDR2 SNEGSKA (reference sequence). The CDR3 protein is CSASWGGPSYNEQFF. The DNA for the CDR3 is TGCAGTGCTAGTTGGGGGGGACCCTCCTACAATGAGCAGTTCTTC.

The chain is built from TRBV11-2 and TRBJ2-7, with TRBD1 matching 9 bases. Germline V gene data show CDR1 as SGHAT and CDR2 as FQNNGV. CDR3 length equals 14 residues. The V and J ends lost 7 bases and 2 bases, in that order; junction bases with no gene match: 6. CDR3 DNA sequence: TGTGCCAGCACCTTCCGGGACAGGGCCTACGAGCAGTACTTC. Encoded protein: CASTFRDRAYEQYF. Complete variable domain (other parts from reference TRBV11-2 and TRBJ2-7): EAGVAQSPRYKIIEKRQSVAFWCNPISGHATLYWYQQILGQGPKLLIQFQNNGVVDDSQLPKDRFSAERLKGVDSTLKIQPAKLEDSAVYLCASTFRDRAYEQYFGPGTRLTVT.

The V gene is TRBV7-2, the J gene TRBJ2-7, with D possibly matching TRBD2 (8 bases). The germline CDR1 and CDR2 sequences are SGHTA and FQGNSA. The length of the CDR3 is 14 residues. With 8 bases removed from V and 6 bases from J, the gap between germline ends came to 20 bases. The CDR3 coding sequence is TGTGCCAGCGGCCATAGCGGGACAGTGGTCGAGCAGTACTTC. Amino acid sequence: CASGHSGTVVEQYF. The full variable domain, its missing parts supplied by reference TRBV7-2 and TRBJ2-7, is GAGVSQSPSNKVTEKGKDVELRCDPISGHTALYWYRQSLGQGLEFLIYFQGNSAPDKSGLPSDRFSAERTGGSVSTLTIQRTQQEDSAVYLCASGHSGTVVEQYFGPGTRLTVT.

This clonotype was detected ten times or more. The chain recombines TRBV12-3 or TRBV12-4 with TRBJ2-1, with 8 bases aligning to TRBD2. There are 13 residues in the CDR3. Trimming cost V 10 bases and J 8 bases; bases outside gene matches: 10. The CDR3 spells CATRTSYGDEQFF. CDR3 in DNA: TGTGCCACCAGGACTAGCTACGGCGATGAGCAGTTCTTC.

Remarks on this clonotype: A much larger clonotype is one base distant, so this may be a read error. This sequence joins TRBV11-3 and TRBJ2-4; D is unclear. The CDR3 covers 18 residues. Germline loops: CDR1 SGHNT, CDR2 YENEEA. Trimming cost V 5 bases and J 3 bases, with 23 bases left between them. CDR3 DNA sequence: TGTGCCAGCAGCCCACGAGTCATATCGAGTCTGGACAAAAACATTCAGTACTTC. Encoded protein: CASSPRVISSLDKNIQYF. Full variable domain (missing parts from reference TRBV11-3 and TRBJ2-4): EAGVVQSPRYKIIEKKQPVAFWCNPISGHNTLYWYLQNLGQGPELLIRYENEEAVDDSQLPKDRFSAERLKGVDSTLKIQPAELGDSAVYLCASSPRVISSLDKNIQYFGAGTRLSVL.

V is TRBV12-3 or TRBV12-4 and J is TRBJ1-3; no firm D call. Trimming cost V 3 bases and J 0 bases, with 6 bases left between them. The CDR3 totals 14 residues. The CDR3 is CASSFSNSGNTIYF. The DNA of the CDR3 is TGTGCCAGCAGTTTCAGCAACTCTGGAAACACCATATATTTT.

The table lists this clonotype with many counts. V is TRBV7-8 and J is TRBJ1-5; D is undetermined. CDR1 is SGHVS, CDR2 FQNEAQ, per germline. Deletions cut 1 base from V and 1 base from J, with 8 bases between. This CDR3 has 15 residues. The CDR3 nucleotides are TGTGCCAGCAGCTTAGAGCCCTGGAGCAATCAGCCCCAGCATTTT. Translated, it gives CASSLEPWSNQPQHF.

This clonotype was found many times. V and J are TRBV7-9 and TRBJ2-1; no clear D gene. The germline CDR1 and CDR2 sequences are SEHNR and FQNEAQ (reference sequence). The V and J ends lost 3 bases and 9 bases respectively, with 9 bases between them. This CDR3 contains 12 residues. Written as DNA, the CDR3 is TGTGCCAGCAGCTTCTCCGCAAGTGAGCAGTTCTTC. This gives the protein CASSFSASEQFF.

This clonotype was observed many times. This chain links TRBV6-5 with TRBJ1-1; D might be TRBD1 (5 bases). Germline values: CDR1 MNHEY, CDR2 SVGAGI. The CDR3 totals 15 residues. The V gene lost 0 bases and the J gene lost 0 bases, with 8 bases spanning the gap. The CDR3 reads CASSYSGQVNTEAFF. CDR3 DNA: TGTGCCAGCAGTTACTCCGGACAAGTGAACACTGAAGCTTTCTTT.

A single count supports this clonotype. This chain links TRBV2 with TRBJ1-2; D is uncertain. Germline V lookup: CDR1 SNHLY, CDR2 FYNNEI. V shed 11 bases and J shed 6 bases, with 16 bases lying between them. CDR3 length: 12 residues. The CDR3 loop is CAVRSQYNGYTF. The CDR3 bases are TGTGCCGTTCGGTCGCAGTACAATGGCTACACCTTC.

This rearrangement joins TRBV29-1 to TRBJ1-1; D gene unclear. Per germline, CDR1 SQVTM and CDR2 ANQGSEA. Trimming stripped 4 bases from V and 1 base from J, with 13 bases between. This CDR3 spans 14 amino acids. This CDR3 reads CSVGLRVGNTEAFF. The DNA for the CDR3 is TGCAGCGTTGGTTTGAGGGTGGGGAACACTGAAGCTTTCTTT. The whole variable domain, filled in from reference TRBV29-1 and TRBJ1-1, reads SAVISQKPSRDICQRGTSLTIQCQVDSQVTMMFWYRQQPGQSLTLIATANQGSEATYESGFVIDKFPISRPNLTFSTLTVSNMSPEDSSIYLCSVGLRVGNTEAFFGQGTRLTVV.

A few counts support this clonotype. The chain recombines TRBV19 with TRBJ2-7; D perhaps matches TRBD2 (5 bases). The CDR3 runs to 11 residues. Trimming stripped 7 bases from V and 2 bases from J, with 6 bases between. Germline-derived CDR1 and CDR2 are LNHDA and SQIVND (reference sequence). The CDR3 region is CASKGAYEQYF. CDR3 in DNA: TGTGCCAGTAAGGGAGCCTACGAGCAGTACTTC.

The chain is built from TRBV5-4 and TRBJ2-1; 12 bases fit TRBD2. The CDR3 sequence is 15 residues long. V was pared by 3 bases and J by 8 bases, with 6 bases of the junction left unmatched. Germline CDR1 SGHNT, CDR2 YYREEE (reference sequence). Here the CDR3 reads CASSSPLAGGDEQFF. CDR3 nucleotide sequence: TGTGCCAGCAGCTCCCCCCTAGCGGGAGGGGATGAGCAGTTCTTC.

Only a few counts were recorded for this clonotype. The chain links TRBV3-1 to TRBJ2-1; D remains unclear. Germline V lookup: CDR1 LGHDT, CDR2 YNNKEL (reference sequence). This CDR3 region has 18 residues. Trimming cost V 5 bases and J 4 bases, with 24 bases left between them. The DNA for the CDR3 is TGTGCCAGCAGCGTAGGATGGCGAATCACTTTAAATTACAATGAGCAGTTCTTC. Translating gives CASSVGWRITLNYNEQFF.

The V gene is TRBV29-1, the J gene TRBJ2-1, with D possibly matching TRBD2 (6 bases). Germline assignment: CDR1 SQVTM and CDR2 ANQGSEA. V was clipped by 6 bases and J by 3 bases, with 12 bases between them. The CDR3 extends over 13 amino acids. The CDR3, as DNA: TGCAGCGTACAAGCGGGCCTCTACAATGAGCAGTTCTTC. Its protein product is CSVQAGLYNEQFF.